This section outlines one T cell receptor beta chain sequence together with its context. The sample originates from a study of T cells after yellow fever vaccination. General study findings and limits: On re-exposure, the response was weaker but peaked faster, at day 5 versus 15. The booster saw the reappearance of most primary-vaccination clones (roughly 97% CD4, around 88% CD8). Abundant bulk-population clonotypes could contaminate the FACS-sorted repertoires.

Trimming stripped 6 bases from V and 1 base from J, with 18 bases between. Looked up from germline, CDR1 is DFQATT and CDR2 is SNEGSKA (reference sequence). The CDR3 is made up of 15 amino acids. In TCRdb, the 5' RACE reads were re-called with MiXCR into one record per CDR3 protein. The sample consists of around 47,000 distinct CDR3 sequences, about 7% of them appearing once. This TCR was recovered from a man younger than 45 who received the YFV17D yellow fever vaccine. Sequenced here: CD8+ T cells not binding an NS4B(214-222) dextramer, sorted from PBMCs, sampled 45 days after the yellow fever booster vaccination. The J gene is TRBJ2-5, the V gene TRBV20-1; maybe TRBD1 (5 bases). The CDR3 is CSAMDNAIAQETQYF. The CDR3 nucleotides read TGCAGTGCCATGGACAACGCTATAGCCCAAGAGACCCAGTACTTC.